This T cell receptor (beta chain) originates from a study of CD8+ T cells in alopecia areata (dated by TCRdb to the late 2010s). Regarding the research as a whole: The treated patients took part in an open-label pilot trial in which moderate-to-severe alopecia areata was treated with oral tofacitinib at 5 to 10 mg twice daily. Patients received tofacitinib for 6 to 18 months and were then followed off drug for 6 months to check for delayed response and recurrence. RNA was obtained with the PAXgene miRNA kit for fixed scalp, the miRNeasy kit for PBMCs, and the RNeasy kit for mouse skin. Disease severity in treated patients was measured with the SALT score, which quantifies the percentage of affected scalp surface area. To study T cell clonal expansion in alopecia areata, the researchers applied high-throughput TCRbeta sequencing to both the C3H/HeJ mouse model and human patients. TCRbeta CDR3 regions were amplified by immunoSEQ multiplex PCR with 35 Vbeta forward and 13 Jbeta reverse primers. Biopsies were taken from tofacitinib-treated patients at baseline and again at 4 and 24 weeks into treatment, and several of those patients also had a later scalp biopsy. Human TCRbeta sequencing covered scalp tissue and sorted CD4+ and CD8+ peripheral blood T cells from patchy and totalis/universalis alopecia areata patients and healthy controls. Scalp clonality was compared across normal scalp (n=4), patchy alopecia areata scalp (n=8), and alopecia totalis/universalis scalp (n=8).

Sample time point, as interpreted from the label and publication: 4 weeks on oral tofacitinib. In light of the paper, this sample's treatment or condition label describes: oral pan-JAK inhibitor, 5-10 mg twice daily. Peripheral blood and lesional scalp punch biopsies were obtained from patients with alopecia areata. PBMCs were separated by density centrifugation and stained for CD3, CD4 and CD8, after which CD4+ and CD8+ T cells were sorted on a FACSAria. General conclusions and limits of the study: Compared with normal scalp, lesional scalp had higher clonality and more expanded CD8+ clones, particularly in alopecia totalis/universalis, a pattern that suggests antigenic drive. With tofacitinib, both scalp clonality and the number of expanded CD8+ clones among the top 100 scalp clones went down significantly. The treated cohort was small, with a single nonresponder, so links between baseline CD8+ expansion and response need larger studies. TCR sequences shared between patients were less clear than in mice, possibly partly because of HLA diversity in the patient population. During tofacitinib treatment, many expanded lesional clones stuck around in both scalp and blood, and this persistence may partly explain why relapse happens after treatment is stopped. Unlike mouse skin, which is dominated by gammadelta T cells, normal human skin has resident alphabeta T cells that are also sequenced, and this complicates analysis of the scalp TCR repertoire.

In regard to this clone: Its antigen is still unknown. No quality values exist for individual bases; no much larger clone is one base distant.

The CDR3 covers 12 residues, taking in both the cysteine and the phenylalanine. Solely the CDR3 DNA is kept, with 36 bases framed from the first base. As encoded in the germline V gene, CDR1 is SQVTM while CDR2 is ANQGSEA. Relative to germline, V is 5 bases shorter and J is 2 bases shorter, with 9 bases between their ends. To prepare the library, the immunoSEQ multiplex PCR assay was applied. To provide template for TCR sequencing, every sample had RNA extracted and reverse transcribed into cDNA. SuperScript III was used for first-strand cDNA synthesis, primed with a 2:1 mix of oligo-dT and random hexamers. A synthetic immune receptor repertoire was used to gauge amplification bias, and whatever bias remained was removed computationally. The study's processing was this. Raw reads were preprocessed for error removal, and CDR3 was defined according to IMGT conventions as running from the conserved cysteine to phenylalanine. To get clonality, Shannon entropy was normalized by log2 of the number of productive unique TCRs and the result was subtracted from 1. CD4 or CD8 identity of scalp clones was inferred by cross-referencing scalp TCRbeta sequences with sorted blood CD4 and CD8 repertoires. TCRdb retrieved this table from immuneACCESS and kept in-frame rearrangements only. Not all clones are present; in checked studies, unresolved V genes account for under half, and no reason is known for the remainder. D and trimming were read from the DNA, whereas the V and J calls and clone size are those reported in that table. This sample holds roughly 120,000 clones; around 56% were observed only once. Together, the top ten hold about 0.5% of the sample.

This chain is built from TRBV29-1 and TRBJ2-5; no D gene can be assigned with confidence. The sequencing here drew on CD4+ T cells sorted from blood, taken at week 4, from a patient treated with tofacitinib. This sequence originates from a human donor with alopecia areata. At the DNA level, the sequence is TGCAGCGTTACAACGGTTCAAGAGACCCAGTACTTC. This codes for CSVTTVQETQYF.